The rows below give T cell receptor beta chains drawn from one sample of a study of T cell responses to AZD1222 COVID-19 vaccine. Assay used: immunoSEQ multiplex PCR; TCRdb lists only in-frame clones, some missing. The repertoire has approximately 170,000 clones, about 90% of them found once; the top ten carry 11%. Sequencing used peripheral blood, obtained 28 days after the second AZD1222 dose. The receptor source for this set is an adult who received the AZD1222 COVID-19 vaccine. The conserved cysteine and the conserved F or W are not part of the CDR3 here. The D gene is left open where the match is weak.

d_call | v_call | cdr3_aa
NA | TRBV6-2/TRBV6-3 | ASSYSIQGGNEKLF
NA | TRBV7-2 | ASSPQRAEETQY
NA | TRBV11-2 | ASSWGSSGNTIY
TRBD1 | TRBV6-2/TRBV6-3 | ASSYNDRGRTEAF
NA | TRBV5-1 | ASSSGYEQY
TRBD1 | TRBV9 | ASSVGGTGVETQY
NA | TRBV6-6 | ASNTTQGSYEQY
TRBD2 | TRBV9 | ASSPRVLAGNVLAKNIQY
NA | TRBV9 | ASTSRLSDTQY
TRBD1 | TRBV6-6 | ASSNKDREGNEKLF
NA | TRBV6-5 | ASSYDRPNTGELF
TRBD2 | TRBV5-4 | ASSSPGRSGGWTDTQY
TRBD1 | TRBV6-5 | ASKRQGAIDEQF
NA | TRBV7-2 | ASSQGSLGGAAF
NA | TRBV9 | ASSSGLETGELF
NA | TRBV11-2 | ASSEGLGYGYT
NA | TRBV5-4 | ASSRAGSGANVLT
NA | TRBV7-2 | ASSSPGLRGTEAF
TRBD2 | TRBV11-3 | ASSLGGGSTDTQY
NA | TRBV28 | ASSLLGGSVNYGYT
NA | TRBV27 | ASRSVAGLGGGYGYT
NA | TRBV29-1 | SARGGPNTEAF
NA | TRBV5-1 | ASSSDGRNSEAF
NA | TRBV21-1 | ASSLKRAPGDEQF
TRBD2 | TRBV6-6 | ASSSGGADTQY
NA | TRBV29-1 | SAWADTPGEQF
NA | TRBV5-1 | ASSLDGSTDTQY
NA | TRBV6-1 | ASSAGIGRKDATEAF
NA | TRBV12-1 | ASSFDDDDFQRHSYNSPLH
NA | TRBV7-2 | ASSFGASTDTQY
TRBD1 | TRBV10-3 | AISTGVGNQPQH
NA | TRBV3-1/TRBV3-2 | ASSLTNGNTIY
NA | TRBV6-5 | ASSYSGRGGYT
TRBD2 | TRBV5-4 | ASSSSGGSYNEQF
TRBD1 | TRBV19 | ASSTGTGSGNTIY
NA | TRBV4-1 | ASSQRVGPMNTEAF
NA | TRBV6-5 | ASSHQDSNTGELF
NA | TRBV7-2 | ASSLRGKTNEKLF